The 31 T cell receptor beta chains below all came from one sample that was sequenced in a study of T cells after yellow fever vaccination. TCRdb re-called the 5' RACE reads through MiXCR, storing one row per CDR3 protein. Among 450,000 to 550,000 distinct CDR3 sequences listed, roughly 22% were seen once. Sequencing used PBMCs, obtained more than 20 days after the first yellow fever vaccination. The source of these receptors is a man younger than 35 who received the YFV17D yellow fever vaccine.

This chain uses TRBV27 with TRBJ2-3; 8 nucleotides match TRBD2. Germline assignment: CDR1 MNHEY and CDR2 SMNVEV (reference sequence). V dropped 5 bases and J dropped 4; count of bases not matched to a gene: 8. The CDR3 spans 15 residues. In DNA form, the CDR3 reads TGTGCCAGCAGTGCACCGAGCGGGGGTTCAGATACGCAGTATTTT. Protein sequence: CASSAPSGGSDTQYF.

This clonotype has more than one count but fewer than ten. The chain couples TRBV7-2 to TRBJ1-3; D uncertain. V gave up 4 bases and J gave up 4 bases, with 11 bases separating them. The CDR3 runs to 14 residues. The germline gives CDR1 SGHTA, CDR2 FQGNSA. In DNA form, the CDR3 reads TGTGCCAGCAGCTCCCACGATTGGGGAAACACCATATATTTT. Its protein is CASSSHDWGNTIYF.

This sequence joins TRBV12-3 or TRBV12-4 and TRBJ1-5; 9 nucleotides line up with TRBD1. V shed 6 bases, J shed 7 bases, and the junction held 10 bases outside the gene matches. This CDR3 spans 15 amino acids. For the CDR3, the DNA is TGTGCCAGCAGACTTGGGACAGGGAGGGCCCAGCCCCAGCATTTT. Protein sequence: CASRLGTGRAQPQHF.

This clonotype showed up just a few times. The gene calls are TRBV7-9 and TRBJ1-2; D call uncertain. Germline CDR1 and CDR2: SEHNR and FQNEAQ (reference sequence). Trimming took off 6 bases at V and 7 bases at J, with 12 bases between the two ends. CDR3 length: 12 amino acids. In DNA form, the CDR3 reads TGTGCCAGCAGTACCGGGTTAAGTGGCTACACCTTC. It is translated as CASSTGLSGYTF.

In its sample, this clonotype was seen a few times. The chain links TRBV24-1 to TRBJ2-3; D unresolved. The CDR3 runs 15 residues. Between the trimmed V and J ends, which lost 5 bases and 0 bases, there was a span of 11 bases. The V gene's germline CDR1 is KGHDR and CDR2 SFDVKD. For the CDR3, the DNA is TGTGCCACCAGTGCCCCAGGATTTAGCACAGATACGCAGTATTTT. Protein: CATSAPGFSTDTQYF.

The chain recombines TRBV9 with TRBJ1-1, with D perhaps TRBD1 (6 bases). Per germline, CDR1 SGDLS and CDR2 YYNGEE. The CDR3 sequence is 15 residues long. The V gene lost 4 bases and the J gene lost 1 base, with 14 bases spanning the gap. CDR3 in DNA: TGTGCCAGCAGCTTCCGGGACATTCAGAACACTGAAGCTTTCTTT. Translation: CASSFRDIQNTEAFF.

The V call is TRBV12-3 or TRBV12-4, the J call TRBJ2-1; D perhaps matches TRBD2 (6 bases). The CDR3 loop spans 15 amino acids. Trimming shortened V by 6 bases and J by 7 bases, and 19 bases separated the two germline ends. The CDR3, as DNA: TGTGCCAGCAGCCTAGAAAGCGGGCCCCCTAATGAGCAGTTCTTC. It encodes CASSLESGPPNEQFF.

The V gene is TRBV20-1, the J gene TRBJ2-2, with 8 bases identical to TRBD1. There are 15 residues in the CDR3. V dropped 2 bases and J dropped 3; count of bases not matched to a gene: 5. Germline values: CDR1 DFQATT, CDR2 SNEGSKA (reference sequence). In DNA form, the CDR3 reads TGCAGTGCTAGACCAAGACAGGGGTACACCGGGGAGCTGTTTTTT. It codes for CSARPRQGYTGELFF.

This rearrangement joins TRBV4-1 to TRBJ1-1, with a tentative D call TRBD1 (5 bases). V lost 2 bases to trimming and J lost 5 bases, with 15 bases between them. The CDR3 contains 15 residues. Germline CDR1 is MGHRA and CDR2 is YSYEKL. The CDR3 nucleotides are TGCGCCAGCAGCCAACCATTCGCCAGGGTTACTGAAGCTTTCTTT. It specifies CASSQPFARVTEAFF.

Only a few counts were recorded for this clonotype. This chain uses TRBV6-1 with TRBJ1-6; unclear D gene. V was cut by 8 bases and J by 7 bases, with 18 bases left in between. This CDR3 has 15 amino acids. From germline, CDR1 is MNHNS and CDR2 SASEGT. CDR3 sequence reads: CASPAKDGENSPLHF. CDR3 bases: TGTGCCAGCCCCGCTAAGGACGGCGAAAATTCACCCCTCCACTTT.

V gene TRBV6-5 combines with J gene TRBJ2-1, with a weak D call TRBD1 (6 bases). The CDR3 is 13 amino acids. CDR1 is MNHEY and CDR2 is SVGAGI in the germline V gene. V shed 0 bases and J shed 9 bases, with 9 bases lying between them. The CDR3 DNA reads as TGTGCCAGCAGTTACTCGAGGGGGTTTGAGCAGTTCTTC. Amino acids: CASSYSRGFEQFF.

There are a few counts of this clonotype. V is TRBV4-3 and J is TRBJ2-1; D perhaps matches TRBD2 (5 bases). This CDR3 is 16 amino acids long. The germline V gene has CDR1 LGHNA and CDR2 YSLEER. The V and J ends lost 2 bases and 0 bases respectively, with 11 bases between them. Here the CDR3 DNA reads TGCGCCAGCAGCCAAAGTCGGGAACACTCCTACAATGAGCAGTTCTTC. This translates into CASSQSREHSYNEQFF.

This clonotype was seen at least ten times. The genes are TRBV12-3 or TRBV12-4 and TRBJ1-6; 8 bases match TRBD1. This CDR3 is 15 amino acids long. After removal of 3 bases from V and 7 bases from J, the junction contained 5 bases not matched to a gene. CDR3 nucleotides: TGTGCCAGCAGTTTGCTACGGACAGGGAATTCACCCCTCCACTTT. Its protein is CASSLLRTGNSPLHF.

This clonotype has a handful of counts. For the CDR3, the DNA is TGTGCCAGCAGTTTTATGGGGATGGGCACTGAAGCTTTCTTT. Protein product: CASSFMGMGTEAFF. The V and J genes are TRBV12-3 or TRBV12-4 and TRBJ1-1; no firm D call. V was clipped by 3 bases and J by 4 bases, with 12 bases between them. This CDR3 comprises 14 residues.

This clonotype was detected only a few times. CDR3 nucleotide sequence: TGCGCCAGCAGCTTGGGAGCGGGGTTTGATACGCAGTATTTT. Translation gives CASSLGAGFDTQYF. The chain links TRBV5-1 to TRBJ2-3; 7 positions agree with TRBD2. CDR3 length: 14 amino acids. Trimming took 0 bases from V and 6 from J; bases not matched to a gene: 4. Germline CDR1 SGHRS, CDR2 YFSETQ.

This clonotype has just a few counts. V gene TRBV11-2 combines with J gene TRBJ2-7, with 8 nucleotides matching TRBD1. Looked up from germline, CDR1 is SGHAT and CDR2 is FQNNGV. The CDR3 sequence is 15 residues long. The trim removed 7 bases at V and 7 bases at J, leaving 15 bases unmatched. The CDR3: CASIPLPRGRKEQYF. The CDR3 DNA follows: TGTGCCAGCATCCCCCTGCCCAGGGGGCGAAAAGAGCAGTACTTC. The variable domain in full, completed from reference TRBV11-2 and TRBJ2-7, reads EAGVAQSPRYKIIEKRQSVAFWCNPISGHATLYWYQQILGQGPKLLIQFQNNGVVDDSQLPKDRFSAERLKGVDSTLKIQPAKLEDSAVYLCASIPLPRGRKEQYFGPGTRLTVT.

This chain uses TRBV28 with TRBJ2-5; 8 bases map to TRBD2. CDR1 MDHEN and CDR2 SYDVKM come from the germline V gene. The CDR3 sequence is 14 residues long. V lost 5 bases, J lost 3 bases, and 5 bases stayed unmatched. The CDR3 region is CASSEATSEETQYF. As DNA, the CDR3 is TGTGCCAGCAGTGAGGCGACTAGCGAAGAGACCCAGTACTTC.

This clonotype was seen many times. The rearrangement joins TRBV19 to TRBJ2-1; 7 bases are a match to TRBD2. The CDR3 contains 15 residues. Germline-derived CDR1 and CDR2 are LNHDA and SQIVND (reference sequence). J was trimmed by 0 bases and V by 6 bases; bases with no gene match: 5. CDR3 DNA sequence: TGTGCCAGTAGGGCCGGGGGGAGCTCCTACAATGAGCAGTTCTTC. Its protein is CASRAGGSSYNEQFF.

The sample holds a few counts of this clonotype. This chain uses TRBV7-2 with TRBJ1-6; maybe TRBD1 (6 bases). Germline-derived CDR1 and CDR2 are SGHTA and FQGNSA. The V gene lost 4 bases and the J gene lost 6 bases, with 13 bases spanning the gap. The CDR3 has 15 amino acids. CDR3 region: CASSSRGGFNSPLHF. In nucleotides, the CDR3 is TGTGCCAGCAGCTCCCGTGGGGGCTTTAATTCACCCCTCCACTTT. The variable domain in full, completed from reference TRBV7-2 and TRBJ1-6, reads GAGVSQSPSNKVTEKGKDVELRCDPISGHTALYWYRQSLGQGLEFLIYFQGNSAPDKSGLPSDRFSAERTGGSVSTLTIQRTQQEDSAVYLCASSSRGGFNSPLHFGNGTRLTVT.

This clonotype showed up just a few times. The chain recombines TRBV15 with TRBJ2-1; D is tentatively TRBD1 or TRBD2 (5 bases each). This CDR3 has 12 amino acids. Germline CDR1 LNHNV, CDR2 YYDKDF (reference sequence). The ends were cut back, 1 base at V and 7 bases at J, with 5 bases in the middle. The CDR3 loop is CATSRGGNEQFF. CDR3 bases: TGTGCCACCAGCAGAGGGGGGAATGAGCAGTTCTTC.

This clonotype was detected a few times. The chain combines TRBV11-2 with TRBJ1-2; 9 bases map to TRBD1. The CDR3 is 15 amino acids. J lost 2 bases, V lost 4 bases, and 5 bases had no gene match. Germline CDR1 reads SGHAT; CDR2 reads FQNNGV. CDR3 bases: TGTGCCAGCAGCTCCTTACAGGGGGCCAACTATGGCTACACCTTC. It translates to CASSSLQGANYGYTF. The whole variable domain, remainder taken from reference TRBV11-2 and TRBJ1-2, is EAGVAQSPRYKIIEKRQSVAFWCNPISGHATLYWYQQILGQGPKLLIQFQNNGVVDDSQLPKDRFSAERLKGVDSTLKIQPAKLEDSAVYLCASSSLQGANYGYTFGSGTRLTVV.

This clonotype was found many times. The chain recombines TRBV4-3 with TRBJ1-5; weak D call: TRBD1 (5 bases). Germline CDR1 is LGHNA and CDR2 is YSLEER. Trimming removed 1 base from V and 7 bases from J, with 14 bases in between. CDR3 size: 15 residues. The CDR3 DNA is TGCGCCAGCAGCCAAGGATCCGCAGGGAACCAGCCCCAGCATTTT. Translating gives CASSQGSAGNQPQHF.

V is TRBV11-2 and J is TRBJ2-2, with a weak D call TRBD2 (6 bases). The CDR3 extends over 16 amino acids. Deletions cut 6 bases from V and 0 bases from J, with 14 bases between. CDR1 is SGHAT and CDR2 is FQNNGV in the germline V gene. DNA of the CDR3: TGTGCCAGCAGGCCTTCGGGACTTTCGAACACCGGGGAGCTGTTTTTT. Amino acids: CASRPSGLSNTGELFF.

This clonotype has more than one count but fewer than ten. This chain links TRBV9 with TRBJ1-5, with 8 bases matching TRBD1. V shed 4 bases, J shed 6 bases, and the junction held 6 bases outside the gene matches. The CDR3 runs 14 residues. Germline V gene data show CDR1 as SGDLS and CDR2 as YYNGEE. CDR3 in amino acids: CASSSGGGGQPQHF. As DNA, the CDR3 is TGTGCCAGCAGCTCAGGGGGCGGTGGTCAGCCCCAGCATTTT. Full variable domain (rest looked up from reference TRBV9 and TRBJ1-5): DSGVTQTPKHLITATGQRVTLRCSPRSGDLSVYWYQQSLDQGLQFLIQYYNGEERAKGNILERFSAQQFPDLHSELNLSSLELGDSALYFCASSSGGGGQPQHFGDGTRLSIL.

V and J are TRBV7-2 and TRBJ1-6, with 11 bases lining up with TRBD1. V was pared by 3 bases and J by 8 bases, with 0 bases of the junction left unmatched. CDR1 SGHTA and CDR2 FQGNSA come from the germline V gene. The CDR3 extends over 14 amino acids. The CDR3 region is CASSLDRGHSPLHF. In DNA, the CDR3 is TGTGCCAGCAGCTTGGACAGGGGGCATTCACCCCTCCACTTT.

The gene calls are TRBV4-2 and TRBJ1-1, with D possibly TRBD1 on 5 matching bases. The CDR3 has 14 residues. Per the germline V gene, CDR1 is LGHNA and CDR2 is YNFKEQ. Trimming cost V 7 bases and J 0 bases, with 12 bases left between them. DNA for the CDR3: TGTGCCAGCACCCTAGACAGCCTGAACACTGAAGCTTTCTTT. This encodes CASTLDSLNTEAFF.

The V gene is TRBV5-4, the J gene TRBJ2-5, with D perhaps TRBD1 (6 bases). Germline values: CDR1 SGHNT, CDR2 YYREEE (reference sequence). The CDR3 has 13 residues. V was pared by 4 bases and J by 4 bases, with 11 bases between. CDR3: CASSVQGGETQYF. As DNA, the CDR3 is TGTGCCAGCAGCGTACAGGGCGGAGAGACCCAGTACTTC.

V gene TRBV20-1 combines with J gene TRBJ2-2; a possible D gene is TRBD1 (5 bases). The CDR3 contains 16 residues. V gave up 4 bases and J gave up 2 bases, with 17 bases separating them. CDR1 DFQATT and CDR2 SNEGSKA come from the germline V gene (reference sequence). The CDR3 DNA is TGCAGTGCTAACAAAGCCGGACATTCAAACACCGGGGAGCTGTTTTTT. Translating it yields CSANKAGHSNTGELFF.

V gene TRBV7-2 combines with J gene TRBJ1-1; no clear D. The CDR3 extends over 15 amino acids. Deletions cut 6 bases from V and 5 bases from J, with 19 bases between. The germline V gene encodes CDR1 SGHTA and CDR2 FQGNSA. CDR3 amino acids: CASSPMSGITTEAFF. The CDR3 region has the DNA TGTGCCAGCAGTCCTATGTCGGGAATTACAACTGAAGCTTTCTTT.

This clonotype appeared a few times. The chain uses TRBV6-5 and TRBJ2-1; 9 nucleotides match TRBD1. This CDR3 has 15 residues. J lost 7 bases, V lost 6 bases, and 10 bases had no gene match. The germline CDR1 and CDR2 sequences are MNHEY and SVGAGI. In DNA form, the CDR3 reads TGTGCCAGCAGGACAACAGGGGGCAGCGGAAATGAGCAGTTCTTC. Protein product: CASRTTGGSGNEQFF.

For the CDR3, the DNA is TGTGCCAGCAGCCCTAGCCGGGGACAGGGAGGGAATTCACCCCTCCACTTT. This translates into CASSPSRGQGGNSPLHF. This chain joins TRBV7-2 and TRBJ1-6, with TRBD1 identical over 9 bases. This CDR3 is built from 17 residues. CDR1 and CDR2 (germline): SGHTA, FQGNSA. The V gene end was trimmed by 5 bases and the J gene end by 7 bases; junction bases not matched to a gene: 12.